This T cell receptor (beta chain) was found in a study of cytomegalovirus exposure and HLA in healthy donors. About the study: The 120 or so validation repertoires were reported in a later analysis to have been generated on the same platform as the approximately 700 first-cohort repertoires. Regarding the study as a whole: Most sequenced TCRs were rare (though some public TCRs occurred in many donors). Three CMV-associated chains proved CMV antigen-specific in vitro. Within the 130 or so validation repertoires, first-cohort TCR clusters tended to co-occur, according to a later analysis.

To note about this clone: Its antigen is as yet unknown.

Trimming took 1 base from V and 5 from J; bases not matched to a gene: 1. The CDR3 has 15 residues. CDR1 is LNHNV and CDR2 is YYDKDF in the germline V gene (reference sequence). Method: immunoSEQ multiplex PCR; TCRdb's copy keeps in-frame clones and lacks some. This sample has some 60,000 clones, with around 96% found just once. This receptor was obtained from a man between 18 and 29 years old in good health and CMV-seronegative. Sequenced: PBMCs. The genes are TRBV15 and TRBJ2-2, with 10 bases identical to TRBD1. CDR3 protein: CATSRGDRGTGELFF. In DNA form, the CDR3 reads TGTGCCACCAGCAGAGGGGACAGGGGAACCGGGGAGCTGTTTTTT.